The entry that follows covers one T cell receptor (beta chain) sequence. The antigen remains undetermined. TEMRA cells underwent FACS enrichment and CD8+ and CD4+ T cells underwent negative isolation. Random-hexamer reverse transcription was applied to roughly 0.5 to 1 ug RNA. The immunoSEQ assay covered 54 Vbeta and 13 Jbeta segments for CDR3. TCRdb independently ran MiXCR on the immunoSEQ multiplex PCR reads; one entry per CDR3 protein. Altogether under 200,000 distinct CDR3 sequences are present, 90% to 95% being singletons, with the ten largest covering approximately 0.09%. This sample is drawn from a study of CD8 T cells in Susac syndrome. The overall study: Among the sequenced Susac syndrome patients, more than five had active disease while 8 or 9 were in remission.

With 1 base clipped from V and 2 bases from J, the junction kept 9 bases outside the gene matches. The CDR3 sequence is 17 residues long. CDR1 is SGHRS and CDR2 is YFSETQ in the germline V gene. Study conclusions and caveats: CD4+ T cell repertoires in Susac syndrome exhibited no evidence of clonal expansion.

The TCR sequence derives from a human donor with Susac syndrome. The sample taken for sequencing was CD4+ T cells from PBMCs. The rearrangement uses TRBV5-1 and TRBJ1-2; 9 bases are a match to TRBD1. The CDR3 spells CASSLTFAGQGNYGYTF. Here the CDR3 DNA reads TGCGCCAGCAGCTTGACGTTTGCGGGACAGGGAAACTATGGCTACACCTTC.